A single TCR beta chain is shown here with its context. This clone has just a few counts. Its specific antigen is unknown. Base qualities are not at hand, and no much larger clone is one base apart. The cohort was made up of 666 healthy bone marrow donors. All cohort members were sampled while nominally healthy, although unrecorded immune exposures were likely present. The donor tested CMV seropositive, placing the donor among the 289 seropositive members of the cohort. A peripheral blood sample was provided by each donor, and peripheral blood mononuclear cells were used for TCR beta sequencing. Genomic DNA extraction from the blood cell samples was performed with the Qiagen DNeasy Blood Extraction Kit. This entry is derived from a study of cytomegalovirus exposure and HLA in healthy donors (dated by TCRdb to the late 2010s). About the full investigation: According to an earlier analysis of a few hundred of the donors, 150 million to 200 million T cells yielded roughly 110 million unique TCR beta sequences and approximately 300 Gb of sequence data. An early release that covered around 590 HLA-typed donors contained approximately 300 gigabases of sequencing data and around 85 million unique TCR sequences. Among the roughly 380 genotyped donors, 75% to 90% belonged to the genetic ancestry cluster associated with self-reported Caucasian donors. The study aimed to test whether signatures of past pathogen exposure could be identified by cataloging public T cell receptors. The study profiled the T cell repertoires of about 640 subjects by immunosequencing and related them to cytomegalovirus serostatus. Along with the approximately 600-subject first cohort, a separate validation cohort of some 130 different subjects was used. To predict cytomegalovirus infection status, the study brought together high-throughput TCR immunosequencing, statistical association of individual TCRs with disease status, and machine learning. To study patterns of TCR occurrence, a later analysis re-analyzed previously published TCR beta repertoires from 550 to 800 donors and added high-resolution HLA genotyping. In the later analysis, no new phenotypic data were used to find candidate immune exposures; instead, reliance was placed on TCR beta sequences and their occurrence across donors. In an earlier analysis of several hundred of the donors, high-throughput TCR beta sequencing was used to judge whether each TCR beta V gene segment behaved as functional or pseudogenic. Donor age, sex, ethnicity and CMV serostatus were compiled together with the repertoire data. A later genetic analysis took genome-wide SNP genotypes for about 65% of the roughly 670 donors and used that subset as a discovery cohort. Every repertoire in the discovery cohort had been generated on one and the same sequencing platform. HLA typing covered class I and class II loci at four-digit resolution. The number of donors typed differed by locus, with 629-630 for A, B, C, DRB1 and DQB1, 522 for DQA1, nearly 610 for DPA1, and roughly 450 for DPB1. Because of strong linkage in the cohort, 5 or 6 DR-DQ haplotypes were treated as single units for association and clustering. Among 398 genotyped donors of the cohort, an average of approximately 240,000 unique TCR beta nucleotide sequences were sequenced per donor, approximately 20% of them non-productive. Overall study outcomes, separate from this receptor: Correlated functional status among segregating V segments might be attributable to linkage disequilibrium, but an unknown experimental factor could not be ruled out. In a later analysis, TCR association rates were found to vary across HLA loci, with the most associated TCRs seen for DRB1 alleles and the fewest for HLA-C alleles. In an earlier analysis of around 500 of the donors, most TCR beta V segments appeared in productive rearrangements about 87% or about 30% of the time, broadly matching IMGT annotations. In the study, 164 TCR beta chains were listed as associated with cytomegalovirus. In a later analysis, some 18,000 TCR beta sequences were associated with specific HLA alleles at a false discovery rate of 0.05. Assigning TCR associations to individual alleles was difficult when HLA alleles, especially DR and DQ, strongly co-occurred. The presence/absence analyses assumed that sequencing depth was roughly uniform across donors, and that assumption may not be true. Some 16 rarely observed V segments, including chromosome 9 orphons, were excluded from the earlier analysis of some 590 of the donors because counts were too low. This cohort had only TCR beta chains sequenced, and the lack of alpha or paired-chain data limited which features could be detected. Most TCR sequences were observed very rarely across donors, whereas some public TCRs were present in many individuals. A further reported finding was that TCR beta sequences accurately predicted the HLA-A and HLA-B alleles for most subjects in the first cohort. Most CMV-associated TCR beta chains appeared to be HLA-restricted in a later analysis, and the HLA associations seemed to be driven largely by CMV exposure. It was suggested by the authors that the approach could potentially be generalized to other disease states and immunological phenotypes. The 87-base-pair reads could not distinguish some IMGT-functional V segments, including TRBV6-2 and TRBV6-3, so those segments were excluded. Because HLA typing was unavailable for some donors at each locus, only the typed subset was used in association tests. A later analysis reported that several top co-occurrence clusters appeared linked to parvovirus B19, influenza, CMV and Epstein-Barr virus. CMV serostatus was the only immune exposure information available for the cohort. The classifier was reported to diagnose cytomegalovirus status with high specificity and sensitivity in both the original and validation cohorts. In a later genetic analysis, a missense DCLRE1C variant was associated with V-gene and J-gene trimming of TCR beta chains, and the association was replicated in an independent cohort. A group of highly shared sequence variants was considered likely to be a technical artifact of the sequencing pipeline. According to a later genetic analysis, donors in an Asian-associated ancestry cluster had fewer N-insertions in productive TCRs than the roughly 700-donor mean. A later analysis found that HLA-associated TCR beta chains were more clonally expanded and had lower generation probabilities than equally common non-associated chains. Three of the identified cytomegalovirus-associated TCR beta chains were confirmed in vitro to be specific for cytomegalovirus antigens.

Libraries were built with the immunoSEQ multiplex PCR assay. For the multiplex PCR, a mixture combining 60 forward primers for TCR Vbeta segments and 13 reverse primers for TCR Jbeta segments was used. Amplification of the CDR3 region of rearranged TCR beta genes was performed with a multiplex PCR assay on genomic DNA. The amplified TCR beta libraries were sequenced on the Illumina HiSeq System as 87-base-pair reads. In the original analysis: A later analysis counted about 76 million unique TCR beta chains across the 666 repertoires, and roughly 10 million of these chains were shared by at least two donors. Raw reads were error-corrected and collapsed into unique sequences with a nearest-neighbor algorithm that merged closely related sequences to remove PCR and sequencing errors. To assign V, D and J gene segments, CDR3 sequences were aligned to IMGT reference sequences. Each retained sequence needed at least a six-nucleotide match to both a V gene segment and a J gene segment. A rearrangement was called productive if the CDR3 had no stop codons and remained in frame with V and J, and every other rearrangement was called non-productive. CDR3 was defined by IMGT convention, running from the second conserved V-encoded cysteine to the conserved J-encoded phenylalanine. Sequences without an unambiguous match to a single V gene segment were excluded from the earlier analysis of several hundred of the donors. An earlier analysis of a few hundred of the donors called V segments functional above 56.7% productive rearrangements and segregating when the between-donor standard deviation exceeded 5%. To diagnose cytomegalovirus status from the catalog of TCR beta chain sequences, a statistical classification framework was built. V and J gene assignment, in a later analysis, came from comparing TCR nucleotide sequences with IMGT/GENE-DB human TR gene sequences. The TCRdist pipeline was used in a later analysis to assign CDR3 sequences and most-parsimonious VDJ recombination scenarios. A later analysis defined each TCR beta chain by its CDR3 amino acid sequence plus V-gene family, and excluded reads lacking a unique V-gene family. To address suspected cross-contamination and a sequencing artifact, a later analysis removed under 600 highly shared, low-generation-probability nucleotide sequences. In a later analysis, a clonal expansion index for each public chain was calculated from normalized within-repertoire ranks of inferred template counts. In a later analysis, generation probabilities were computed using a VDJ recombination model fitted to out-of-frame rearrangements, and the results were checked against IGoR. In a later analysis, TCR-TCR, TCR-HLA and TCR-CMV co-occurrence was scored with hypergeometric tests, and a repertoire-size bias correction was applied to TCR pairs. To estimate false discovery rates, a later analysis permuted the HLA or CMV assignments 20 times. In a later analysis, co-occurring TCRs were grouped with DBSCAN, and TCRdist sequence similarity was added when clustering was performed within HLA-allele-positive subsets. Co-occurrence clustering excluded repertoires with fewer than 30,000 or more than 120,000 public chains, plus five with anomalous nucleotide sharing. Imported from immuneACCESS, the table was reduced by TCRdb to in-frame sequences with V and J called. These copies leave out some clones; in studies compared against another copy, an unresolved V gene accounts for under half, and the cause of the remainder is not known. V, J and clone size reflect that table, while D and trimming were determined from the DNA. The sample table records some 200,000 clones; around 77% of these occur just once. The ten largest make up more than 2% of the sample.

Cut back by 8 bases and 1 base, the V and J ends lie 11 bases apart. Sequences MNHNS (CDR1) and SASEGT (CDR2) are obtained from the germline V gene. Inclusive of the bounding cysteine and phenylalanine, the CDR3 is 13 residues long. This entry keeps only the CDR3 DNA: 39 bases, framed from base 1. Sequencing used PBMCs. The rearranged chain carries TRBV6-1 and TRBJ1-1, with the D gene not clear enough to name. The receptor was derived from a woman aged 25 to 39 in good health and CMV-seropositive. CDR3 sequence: CASCTEKNTEAFF. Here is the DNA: TGTGCCAGCTGCACAGAGAAGAACACTGAAGCTTTCTTT.